These 7 T cell receptor beta chains were sequenced from one sample in a study of control samples from healthy donors and cancer patients. Produced via immunoSEQ multiplex PCR; TCRdb's table is partial and in-frame only. The sample contains fewer than 200,000 clones, 80% to 90% of which appear only once. Material: blood. The receptors were sampled from a young woman in good health.

This clone came up a few times. The chain couples TRBV24-1 to TRBJ2-1; D might be TRBD2 (6 bases). Trimming removed 5 bases from V and 12 bases from J, with 10 bases in between. This CDR3 region has 11 residues. Germline lookup yields CDR1 KGHDR and CDR2 SFDVKD. CDR3 in amino acids: CATSAGALQFF. CDR3 nucleotide sequence: TGTGCCACCAGTGCGGGAGCACTGCAGTTCTTC.

This chain uses TRBV2 with TRBJ1-2, with D possibly TRBD1 on 5 matching bases. Germline V lookup: CDR1 SNHLY, CDR2 FYNNEI. The V and J ends lost 5 bases and 7 bases respectively, with 8 bases between them. The CDR3 has 11 residues. The CDR3 DNA is TGTGCCAGCAGTACGACAGTTGGCTACACCTTC. Protein product: CASSTTVGYTF.

The chain has TRBV19 and TRBJ1-4; D might be TRBD1 (5 bases). V was shortened by 10 bases and J by 7 bases, with 13 bases between the two germline ends. The CDR3 loop spans 12 amino acids. Germline assignment: CDR1 LNHDA and CDR2 SQIVND (reference sequence). CDR3 loop: CATAEGLEKLFF. CDR3 in DNA: TGTGCCACCGCTGAGGGACTTGAAAAACTGTTTTTT.

The chain's CDR3 is CASSFGTGYTEAFF. CDR3 nucleotides: TGTGCCAGCAGCTTCGGGACAGGGTACACTGAAGCTTTCTTT. The chain employs TRBV5-6 and TRBJ1-1; TRBD1 matches at 9 bases. The CDR3 runs 14 residues. CDR1 SGHDT and CDR2 YYEEEE come from the germline V gene. After removal of 2 bases from V and 3 bases from J, the junction contained 2 bases not matched to a gene.

The CDR3 coding sequence is TGTGCCAGCAATCCCGGCCTTAATGAAAAACTGTTTTTT. It encodes CASNPGLNEKLFF. The chain combines TRBV6-5 with TRBJ1-4, with D unresolved. V was cut by 7 bases and J by 4 bases, with 10 bases left in between. CDR1 and CDR2 (germline): MNHEY, SVGAGI. This CDR3 comprises 13 residues.

This clone was detected only a few times. This chain links TRBV5-6 with TRBJ2-2; TRBD2 might be the D (5 bases). Germline values: CDR1 SGHDT, CDR2 YYEEEE. The ends were cut back, 0 bases at V and 3 bases at J, with 12 bases in the middle. This CDR3 contains 16 residues. The CDR3 bases are TGTGCCAGCAGCTTGGTCGGGGTGTCGGACACCGGGGAGCTGTTTTTT. Translated, it gives CASSLVGVSDTGELFF.

Concerning this clone: Other nucleotide sequences from this sample produce the same CDR3. V usage is TRBV27 and J usage is TRBJ2-1, with a weak D call TRBD1 (5 bases). This CDR3 comprises 14 residues. The V and J ends lost 5 bases and 0 bases respectively, with 8 bases between them. The V gene's germline CDR1 is MNHEY and CDR2 SMNVEV (reference sequence). CDR3 nucleotide sequence: TGTGCCAGCAGTCAGGGTGGCTCCTACAATGAGCAGTTCTTC. Translation gives CASSQGGSYNEQFF.